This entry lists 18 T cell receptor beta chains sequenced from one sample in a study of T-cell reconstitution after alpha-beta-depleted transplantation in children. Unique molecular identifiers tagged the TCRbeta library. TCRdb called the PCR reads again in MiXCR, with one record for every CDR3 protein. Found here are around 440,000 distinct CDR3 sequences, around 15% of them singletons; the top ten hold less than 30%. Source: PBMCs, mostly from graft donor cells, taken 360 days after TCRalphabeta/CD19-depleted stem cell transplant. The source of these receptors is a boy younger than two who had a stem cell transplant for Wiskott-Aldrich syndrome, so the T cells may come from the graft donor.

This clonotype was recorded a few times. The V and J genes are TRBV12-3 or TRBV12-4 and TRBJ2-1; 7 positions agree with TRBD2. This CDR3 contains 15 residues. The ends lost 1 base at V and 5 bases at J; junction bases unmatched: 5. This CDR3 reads CASSLGSSGNNEQFF. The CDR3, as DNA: TGTGCCAGCAGTTTAGGGTCTAGCGGTAACAATGAGCAGTTCTTC.

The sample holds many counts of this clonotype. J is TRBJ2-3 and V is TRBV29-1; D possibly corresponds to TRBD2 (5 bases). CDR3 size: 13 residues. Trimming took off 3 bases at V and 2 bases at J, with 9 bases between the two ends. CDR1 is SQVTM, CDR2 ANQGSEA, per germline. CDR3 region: CSVDRRVTDTQYF. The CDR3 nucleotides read TGCAGCGTTGACAGGCGGGTCACAGATACGCAGTATTTT.

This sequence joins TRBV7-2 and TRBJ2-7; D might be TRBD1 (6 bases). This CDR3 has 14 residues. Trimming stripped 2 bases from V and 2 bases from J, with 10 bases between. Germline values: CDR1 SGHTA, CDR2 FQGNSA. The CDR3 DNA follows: TGTGCCAGCAGCTTACGGACAGTCGCCTACGAGCAGTACTTC. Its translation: CASSLRTVAYEQYF.

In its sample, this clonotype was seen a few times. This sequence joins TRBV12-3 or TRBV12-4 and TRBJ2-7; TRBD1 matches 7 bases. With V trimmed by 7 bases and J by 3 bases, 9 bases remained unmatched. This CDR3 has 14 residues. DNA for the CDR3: TGTGCCAGCACCCTCGACAGGGCCGACTACGAGCAGTACTTC. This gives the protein CASTLDRADYEQYF.

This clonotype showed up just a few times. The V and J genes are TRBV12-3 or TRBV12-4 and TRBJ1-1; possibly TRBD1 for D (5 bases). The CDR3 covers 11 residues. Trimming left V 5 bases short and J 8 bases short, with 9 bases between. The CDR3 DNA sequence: TGTGCCAGCAGTCCAGACAGAGAAGCTTTCTTT. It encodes CASSPDREAFF.

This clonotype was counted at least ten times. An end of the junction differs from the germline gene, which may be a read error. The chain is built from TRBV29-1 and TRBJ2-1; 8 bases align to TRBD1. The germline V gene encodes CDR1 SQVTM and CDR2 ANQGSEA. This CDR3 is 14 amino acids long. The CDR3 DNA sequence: TGCAGCGCTGAAAGACAGGGGTCCTACAATGAGCAGTTCTTC. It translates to CSAERQGSYNEQFF.

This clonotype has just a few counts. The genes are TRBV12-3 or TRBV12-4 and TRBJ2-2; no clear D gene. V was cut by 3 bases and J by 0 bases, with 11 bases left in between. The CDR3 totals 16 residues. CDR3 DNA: TGTGCCAGCAGTTTCGGCGGAACCGCGAACACCGGGGAGCTGTTTTTT. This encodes CASSFGGTANTGELFF.

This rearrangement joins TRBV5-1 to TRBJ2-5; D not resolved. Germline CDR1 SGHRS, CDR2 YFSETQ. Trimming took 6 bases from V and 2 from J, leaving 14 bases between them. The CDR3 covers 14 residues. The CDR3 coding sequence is TGCGCCAGCAAGGTTGGTCTGACTCAAGAGACCCAGTACTTC. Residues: CASKVGLTQETQYF.

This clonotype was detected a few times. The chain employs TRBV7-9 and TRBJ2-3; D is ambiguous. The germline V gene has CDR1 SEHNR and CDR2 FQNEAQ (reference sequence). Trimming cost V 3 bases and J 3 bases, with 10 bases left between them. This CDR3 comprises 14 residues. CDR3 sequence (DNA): TGTGCCAGCAGCTTCGACACAGTGACAGATACGCAGTATTTT. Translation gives CASSFDTVTDTQYF.

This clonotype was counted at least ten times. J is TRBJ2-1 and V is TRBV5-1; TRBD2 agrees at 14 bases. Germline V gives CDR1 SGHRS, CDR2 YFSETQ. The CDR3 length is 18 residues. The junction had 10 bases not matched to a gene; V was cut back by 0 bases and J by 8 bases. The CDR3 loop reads CASSLVRTSGGPLDEQFF. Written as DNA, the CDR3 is TGCGCCAGCAGCTTGGTTAGGACTAGCGGGGGGCCCTTGGATGAGCAGTTCTTC.

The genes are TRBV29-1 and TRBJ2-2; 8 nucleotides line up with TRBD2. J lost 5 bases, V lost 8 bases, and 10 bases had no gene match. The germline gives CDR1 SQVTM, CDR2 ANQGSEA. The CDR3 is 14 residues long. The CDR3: CSFGGERITGELFF. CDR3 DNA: TGCAGCTTCGGGGGGGAGCGGATTACCGGGGAGCTGTTTTTT.

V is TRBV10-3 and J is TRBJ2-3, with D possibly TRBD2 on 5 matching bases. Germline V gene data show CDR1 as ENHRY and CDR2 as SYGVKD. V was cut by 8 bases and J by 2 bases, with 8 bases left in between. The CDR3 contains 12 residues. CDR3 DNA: TGTGCCATCGCGGGCAACACAGATACGCAGTATTTT. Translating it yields CAIAGNTDTQYF.

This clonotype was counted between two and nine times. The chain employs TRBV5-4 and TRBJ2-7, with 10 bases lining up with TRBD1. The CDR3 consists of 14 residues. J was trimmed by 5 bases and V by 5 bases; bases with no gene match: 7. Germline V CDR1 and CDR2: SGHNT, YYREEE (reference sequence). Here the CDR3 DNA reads TGTGCCAGCAGTTCGGGACAGGGGAGAAACGAGCAGTACTTC. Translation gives CASSSGQGRNEQYF.

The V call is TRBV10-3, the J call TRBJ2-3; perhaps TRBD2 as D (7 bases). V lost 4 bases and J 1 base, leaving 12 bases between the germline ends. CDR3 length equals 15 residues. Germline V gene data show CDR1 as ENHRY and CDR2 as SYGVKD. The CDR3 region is CAISGRGGGTDTQYF. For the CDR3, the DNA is TGTGCCATCAGTGGAAGAGGGGGGGGCACAGATACGCAGTATTTT.

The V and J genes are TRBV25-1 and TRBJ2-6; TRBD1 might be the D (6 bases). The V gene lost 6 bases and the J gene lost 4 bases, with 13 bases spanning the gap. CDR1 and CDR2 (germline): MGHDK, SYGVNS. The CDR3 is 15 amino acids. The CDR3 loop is CASSGTRPGANVLTF. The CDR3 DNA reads TGTGCCAGCAGCGGGACAAGGCCGGGGGCCAACGTCCTGACTTTC.

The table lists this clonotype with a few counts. CDR3 amino acids: CASSQDWGTKGTGELFF. CDR3 sequence (DNA): TGCGCCAGCAGCCAAGATTGGGGGACTAAGGGGACCGGGGAGCTGTTTTTT. This chain uses TRBV4-3 with TRBJ2-2, with 7 bases identical to TRBD2. Unmatched junction bases numbered 9, after V lost 0 bases and J lost 5 bases. The germline V gene encodes CDR1 LGHNA and CDR2 YSLEER. The CDR3 contains 17 residues.

The CDR3 bases are TGCAGCGTCTGCCTAGGGGGAACCGGGGAGCTGTTTTTT. The encoded protein is CSVCLGGTGELFF. The genes are TRBV29-1 and TRBJ2-2; perhaps TRBD1 as D (6 bases). Germline-derived CDR1 and CDR2 are SQVTM and ANQGSEA. Trimming removed 6 bases from V and 5 bases from J, with 13 bases in between. This CDR3 spans 13 amino acids.

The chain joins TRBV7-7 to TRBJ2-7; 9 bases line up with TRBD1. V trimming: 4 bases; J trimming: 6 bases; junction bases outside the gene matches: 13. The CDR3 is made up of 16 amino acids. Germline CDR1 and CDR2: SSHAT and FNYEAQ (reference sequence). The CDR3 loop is CASSSLGLQGAVEQYF. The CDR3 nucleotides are TGTGCCAGCAGCTCCTTGGGCTTACAGGGGGCTGTCGAGCAGTACTTC.